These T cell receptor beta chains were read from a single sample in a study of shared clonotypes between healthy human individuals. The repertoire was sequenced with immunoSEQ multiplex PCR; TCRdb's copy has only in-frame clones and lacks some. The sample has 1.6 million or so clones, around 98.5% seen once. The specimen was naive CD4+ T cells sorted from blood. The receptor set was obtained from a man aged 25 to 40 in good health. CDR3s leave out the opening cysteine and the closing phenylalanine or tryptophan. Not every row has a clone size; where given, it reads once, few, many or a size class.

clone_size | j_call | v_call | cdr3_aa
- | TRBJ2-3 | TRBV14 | ASSPRAGPPGTDTQY
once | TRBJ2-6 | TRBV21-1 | ASAKAGTGANVLT
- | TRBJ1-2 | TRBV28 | ASVGPTKTANYGYT
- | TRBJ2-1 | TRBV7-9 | ASSLGSNEQF
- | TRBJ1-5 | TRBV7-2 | ASSSEGGGQPQH
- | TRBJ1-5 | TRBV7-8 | ASTRGEQPQH
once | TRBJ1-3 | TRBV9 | ASSVEGNGNTIY
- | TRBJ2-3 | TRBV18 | ASSPTDTQY
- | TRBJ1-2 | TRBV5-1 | ASRGTDSNYGYT
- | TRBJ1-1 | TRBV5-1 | ASSLVGGTENTEAF
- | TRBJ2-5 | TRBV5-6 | ASSRLRGETQY
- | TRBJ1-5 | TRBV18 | ASSLSTGPNDQPQH
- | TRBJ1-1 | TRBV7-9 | ASSLLRVAEAF
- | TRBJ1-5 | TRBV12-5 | ASGKGEQPQH
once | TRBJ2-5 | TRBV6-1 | ASSEDHGHPGTQY
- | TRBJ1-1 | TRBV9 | ASSVHVTDTEAF
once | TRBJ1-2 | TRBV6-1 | ASSEYRGQSYGYT
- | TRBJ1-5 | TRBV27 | ASSLFRRQPQH
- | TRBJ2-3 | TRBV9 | ASSVVGGESDTQY
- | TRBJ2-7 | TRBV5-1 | ASSFRGRSDEQY
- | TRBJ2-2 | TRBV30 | AWRSGQGIGELF
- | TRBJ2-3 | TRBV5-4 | ASSYKGTGRDTQY
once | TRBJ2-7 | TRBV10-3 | AISELAGRSSYEQY
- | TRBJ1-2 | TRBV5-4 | ASSSDRGYGYT
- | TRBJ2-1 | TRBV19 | ASKVSGYNEQF
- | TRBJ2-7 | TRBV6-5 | ASSDRVGSYEQY
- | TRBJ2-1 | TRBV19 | ASSTLSRGRFSYNEQF
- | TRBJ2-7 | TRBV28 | ASSLVPVSSYEQY
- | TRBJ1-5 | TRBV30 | AWRAASNQPQH
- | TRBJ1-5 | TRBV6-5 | ASSKARQNQPQH
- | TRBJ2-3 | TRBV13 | ASSLVGREPSDTQY
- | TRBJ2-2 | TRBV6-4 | ASSEFLGPNTGELF
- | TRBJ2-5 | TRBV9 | ASSVAADRAQETQY
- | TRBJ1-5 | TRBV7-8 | ASSSRWQPQH
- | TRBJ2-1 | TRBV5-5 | ASNERGGSYNEQF
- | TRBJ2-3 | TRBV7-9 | ASSLVLAGDTDTQY
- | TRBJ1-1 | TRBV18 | ASSPRDFGTEAF
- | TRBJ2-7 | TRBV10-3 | AISGSPAYEQY
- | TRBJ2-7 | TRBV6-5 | ASSYWGQLAEQY
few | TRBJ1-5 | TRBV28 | ASSLWNQPQH
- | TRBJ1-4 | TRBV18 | ASSELLGAGEKLF
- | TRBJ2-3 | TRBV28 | ASRIAKTSTDTQY
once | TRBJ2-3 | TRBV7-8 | ATREGVSDTQY
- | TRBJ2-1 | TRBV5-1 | ASSLAGSYNEQF
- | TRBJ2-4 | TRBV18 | ASSPPEQFGNIQY
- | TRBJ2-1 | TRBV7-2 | ASSPDRLRTEQF
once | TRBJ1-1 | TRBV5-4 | ASSLRGLTEAF
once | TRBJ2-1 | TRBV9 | ASSAKVVDEQF
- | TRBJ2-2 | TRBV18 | ASSPRRRLAGGFAGELF
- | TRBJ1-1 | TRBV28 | ASSFKFAPEAF
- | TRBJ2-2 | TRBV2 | ASSRTIPGELF
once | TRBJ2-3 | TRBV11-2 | ASSLDPRGDTQY
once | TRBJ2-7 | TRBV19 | ASSIVFLFQTRDRPYEQY
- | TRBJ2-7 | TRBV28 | ASSLGRLYYEQY
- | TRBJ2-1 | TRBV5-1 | ASSSPVLNEQF
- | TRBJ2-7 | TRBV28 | ASSSWGDRGRRSYEQY
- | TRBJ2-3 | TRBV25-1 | ASSDRTGPTDTQY
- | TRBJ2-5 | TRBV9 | ASSKVGETQY
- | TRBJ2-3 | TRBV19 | ASSIPTSGSTDTQY
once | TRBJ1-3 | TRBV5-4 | ASSLGSAGNTIY